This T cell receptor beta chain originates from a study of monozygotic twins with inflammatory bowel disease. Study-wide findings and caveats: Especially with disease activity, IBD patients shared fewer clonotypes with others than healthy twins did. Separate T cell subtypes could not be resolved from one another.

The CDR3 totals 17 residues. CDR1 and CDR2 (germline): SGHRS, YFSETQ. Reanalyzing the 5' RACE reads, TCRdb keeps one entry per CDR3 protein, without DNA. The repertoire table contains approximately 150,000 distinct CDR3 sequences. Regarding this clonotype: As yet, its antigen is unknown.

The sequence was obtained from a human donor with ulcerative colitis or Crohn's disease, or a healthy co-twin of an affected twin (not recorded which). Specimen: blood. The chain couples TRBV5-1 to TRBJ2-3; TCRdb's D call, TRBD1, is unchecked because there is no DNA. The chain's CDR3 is CASSYYRQGVLGDTQYF.